The 15 T cell receptor beta chains below all came from one sample that was sequenced in a study of HIV-infected patients and healthy controls. TCRdb reanalysed the 5' RACE reads using MiXCR and keeps one entry per CDR3 protein. The sample lists tens of thousands of distinct CDR3 sequences, 15% to 20% occurring once. Sequenced: CD4+ T cells from blood. These receptors all stem from a human donor in good health.

This chain links TRBV3-1 with TRBJ1-1, with unresolved D. This CDR3 is 14 amino acids long. CDR1 and CDR2 from the germline V gene are LGHDT and YNNKEL (reference sequence). Trimming took off 3 bases at V and 0 bases at J, with 8 bases between the two ends. CDR3 in amino acids: CASSHGGVNTEAFF. The CDR3 DNA reads TGTGCCAGCAGCCACGGCGGGGTGAACACTGAAGCTTTCTTT.

The table lists this clonotype with a few counts. The chain is built from TRBV11-2 and TRBJ1-1; D is unclear. Germline assignment: CDR1 SGHAT and CDR2 FQNNGV. The CDR3 totals 12 residues. With 6 bases removed from V and 4 bases from J, the gap between germline ends came to 9 bases. CDR3 residues: CASSIRPTEAFF. The CDR3 DNA sequence: TGTGCCAGCAGTATCAGGCCCACTGAAGCTTTCTTT. Full variable domain (outside the CDR3, taken from reference TRBV11-2 and TRBJ1-1): EAGVAQSPRYKIIEKRQSVAFWCNPISGHATLYWYQQILGQGPKLLIQFQNNGVVDDSQLPKDRFSAERLKGVDSTLKIQPAKLEDSAVYLCASSIRPTEAFFGQGTRLTVV.

This clonotype was counted once. The J gene is TRBJ2-1, the V gene TRBV20-1; perhaps TRBD2 as D (6 bases). The CDR3 covers 15 residues. Trimming left V 1 base short and J 4 bases short, with 14 bases between. Germline CDR1 reads DFQATT; CDR2 reads SNEGSKA (reference sequence). The CDR3 loop reads CSARADYRGYNEQFF. The CDR3 DNA is TGCAGTGCTAGAGCGGACTATCGGGGTTACAATGAGCAGTTCTTC.

V usage is TRBV18 and J usage is TRBJ2-7, with a weak D call TRBD2 (6 bases). Germline CDR1 is KGHSH and CDR2 is LQKENI. V lost 3 bases, J lost 0 bases, and 15 bases lay in between. CDR3 length: 16 residues. The CDR3 protein is CASSPNWAGSSYEQYF. DNA for the CDR3: TGTGCCAGCTCACCTAACTGGGCGGGGAGCTCCTACGAGCAGTACTTC.

This clonotype came up many times. The J gene is TRBJ2-7, the V gene TRBV7-8; possible D gene TRBD2, 6 bases. The CDR3 contains 14 residues. The germline V and J ends were trimmed by 3 bases and 3 bases, with 12 bases remaining between them. Per the germline V gene, CDR1 is SGHVS and CDR2 is FQNEAQ. CDR3 sequence (DNA): TGTGCCAGCAGCTTGGCCGGAGGGAGCTACGAGCAGTACTTC. It translates to CASSLAGGSYEQYF. The full variable domain, with the rest looked up from reference TRBV7-8 and TRBJ2-7, is GAGVSQSPRYKVAKRGQDVALRCDPISGHVSLFWYQQALGQGPEFLTYFQNEAQLDKSGLPSDRFFAERPEGSVSTLKIQRTQQEDSAVYLCASSLAGGSYEQYFGPGTRLTVT.

This clonotype was recorded a few times. V gene TRBV5-6 combines with J gene TRBJ2-5; D unclear. The CDR3 has 15 amino acids. Germline V gives CDR1 SGHDT, CDR2 YYEEEE. V was trimmed by 2 bases and J by 0 bases, leaving 11 bases between them. CDR3 sequence: CASSFGARYQETQYF. The CDR3 coding sequence is TGTGCCAGCAGCTTCGGCGCGCGCTACCAAGAGACCCAGTACTTC.

This clonotype was seen repeatedly, ten times or more. The CDR3 loop reads CASSRGTGTNYGYTF. The CDR3 DNA reads TGTGCCAGCAGCCGCGGGACGGGCACTAACTATGGCTACACCTTC. This chain connects TRBV7-9 to TRBJ1-2; D possibly corresponds to TRBD1 (5 bases). Germline CDR1 is SEHNR and CDR2 is FQNEAQ (reference sequence). This CDR3 is built from 15 residues. Deletions cut 5 bases from V and 0 bases from J, with 13 bases between.

This clonotype was counted a single time. The chain joins TRBV6-1 to TRBJ1-1; perhaps TRBD1 as D (6 bases). CDR1 MNHNS and CDR2 SASEGT come from the germline V gene. This CDR3 region has 14 residues. V was cut by 2 bases and J by 6 bases, with 13 bases left in between. CDR3 bases: TGTGCCAGCAGTGAAAGGGGGGGGATCGCTGAAGCTTTCTTT. Its translation is CASSERGGIAEAFF.

The V and J genes are TRBV4-2 and TRBJ1-1; the D gene is possibly TRBD1 (6 bases). Germline CDR1 and CDR2: LGHNA and YNFKEQ. Trimming removed 1 base from V and 0 bases from J, with 9 bases in between. The CDR3 consists of 15 residues. CDR3 sequence reads: CASSQGGQLNTEAFF. CDR3 DNA: TGTGCCAGCAGCCAAGGCGGACAGCTGAACACTGAAGCTTTCTTT.

This chain joins TRBV25-1 and TRBJ1-1; perhaps TRBD1 as D (6 bases). The CDR3 consists of 15 residues. Germline loops: CDR1 MGHDK, CDR2 SYGVNS. Trimming removed 7 bases from V and 5 bases from J, with 20 bases in between. The CDR3, as DNA: TGTGCCAGCACCCCCCGGGGGCGAAAAGGTACTGAAGCTTTCTTT. As protein: CASTPRGRKGTEAFF.

This clonotype was observed a few times. The rearrangement links TRBV7-2 to TRBJ2-3; D may match TRBD1 or TRBD2 (6 bases each). CDR1 is SGHTA, CDR2 FQGNSA, per germline. Trimming pared 3 bases from V and 1 base from J, leaving 14 bases between. CDR3 size: 16 residues. Here the CDR3 reads CASSLGTRGGTDTQYF. The CDR3, as DNA: TGTGCCAGCAGCTTGGGGACACGCGGGGGCACAGATACGCAGTATTTT.

This chain links TRBV19 with TRBJ1-5; D is perhaps TRBD1 (6 bases). The V and J ends lost 0 bases and 3 bases respectively, with 18 bases between them. Looked up from germline, CDR1 is LNHDA and CDR2 is SQIVND (reference sequence). The CDR3 loop spans 18 amino acids. The CDR3 is CASSIDQFSNRVNQPQHF. CDR3 sequence (DNA): TGTGCCAGTAGTATAGATCAGTTTTCCAACAGGGTCAATCAGCCCCAGCATTTT.

Many counts were recorded for this clonotype. The chain joins TRBV24-1 to TRBJ2-3; 7 nucleotides match TRBD2. V lost 4 bases and J lost 1; bases outside the gene matches: 7. This CDR3 is built from 16 residues. The germline V gene encodes CDR1 KGHDR and CDR2 SFDVKD. The CDR3: CATSDPTSAGTDTQYF. CDR3 DNA sequence: TGTGCCACCAGTGACCCTACTAGCGCAGGCACAGATACGCAGTATTTT.

Many counts were recorded for this clonotype. V and J are TRBV19 and TRBJ1-5, with a tentative D call TRBD1 (6 bases). Trimming cost V 4 bases and J 3 bases, with 19 bases left between them. CDR3 length: 17 residues. Germline lookup yields CDR1 LNHDA and CDR2 SQIVND (reference sequence). CDR3 loop: CASSNYRVGPDNQPQHF. In DNA form, the CDR3 reads TGTGCCAGTAGTAATTACAGGGTAGGTCCGGACAATCAGCCCCAGCATTTT.

The table lists this clonotype with many counts. V usage is TRBV20-1 and J usage is TRBJ2-7, with TRBD1 matching over 9 bases. Germline CDR1 DFQATT, CDR2 SNEGSKA (reference sequence). The CDR3 is 12 residues long. The V and J ends lost 4 bases and 5 bases, in that order; junction bases with no gene match: 3. The CDR3 reads CSATRTGDEQYF. CDR3 in DNA: TGCAGTGCTACCCGGACAGGGGACGAGCAGTACTTC.